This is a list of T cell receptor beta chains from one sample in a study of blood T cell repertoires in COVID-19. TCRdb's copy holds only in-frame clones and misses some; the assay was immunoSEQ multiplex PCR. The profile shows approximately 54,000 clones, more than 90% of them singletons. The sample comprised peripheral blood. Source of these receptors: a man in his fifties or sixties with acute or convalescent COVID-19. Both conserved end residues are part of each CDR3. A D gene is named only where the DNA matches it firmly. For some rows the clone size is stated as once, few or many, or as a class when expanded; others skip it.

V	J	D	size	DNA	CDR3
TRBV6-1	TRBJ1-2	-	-	TGTGCCAGCAGTGAAACTGGTCTCAATGGCTACACCTTC	CASSETGLNGYTF
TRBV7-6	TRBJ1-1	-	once	TGTGCCAGCAGCCACCCTGGACTTGAAGCTTTCTTT	CASSHPGLEAFF
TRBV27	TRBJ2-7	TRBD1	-	TGTGCCAGCAGTTTAATCGGACAGGCCTACGAGCAGTACTTC	CASSLIGQAYEQYF
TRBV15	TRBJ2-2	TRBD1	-	TGTGCCACGGATGAGGGGGCCAATCGGGACACCGGGGAGCTGTTTTTT	CATDEGANRDTGELFF
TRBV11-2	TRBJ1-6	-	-	TGTGCCAGCAGCTTCCGGGACTCAACTTCCCGAAATTCACCCCTCCACTTT	CASSFRDSTSRNSPLHF
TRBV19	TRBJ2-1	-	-	TGTGCCAGTAGTAGCACAGGGGGGGGCTACAATGAGCAGTTCTTC	CASSSTGGGYNEQFF
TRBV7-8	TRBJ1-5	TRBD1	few	TGTGCCAGCAGCCCGGGACGGCAGGGGGCTGGGCAGCCCCAGCATTTT	CASSPGRQGAGQPQHF
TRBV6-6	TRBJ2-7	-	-	TGTGCCAGCAGTTACGTGGCGGACTCCTACGAGCAGTACTTC	CASSYVADSYEQYF
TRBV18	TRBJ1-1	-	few	TGTGCCAGCTCACCACCGGCAGGAACCGGCACTGAAGCTTTCTTT	CASSPPAGTGTEAFF
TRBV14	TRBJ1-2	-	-	TGTGCCAGCAGCCAAGAGATCGGCTATGGCTACACCTTC	CASSQEIGYGYTF
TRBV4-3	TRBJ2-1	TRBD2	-	TGCGCCAGCAGCCGCCTGGGTGCGGGAGGATCTAATGAGCAGTTCTTC	CASSRLGAGGSNEQFF
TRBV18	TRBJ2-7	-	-	TGTGCCAGCTCCCCCGATCTGGGGGGCTACGAGCAGTACTTC	CASSPDLGGYEQYF
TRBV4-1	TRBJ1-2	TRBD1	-	TGCGCCAGCAGCCAATTACAGGGGGCTAACTATGGCTACACCTTC	CASSQLQGANYGYTF
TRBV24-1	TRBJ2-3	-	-	TGTGCCACCAGTGATTTGCTCCCGGGACACACAGATACGCAGTATTTT	CATSDLLPGHTDTQYF
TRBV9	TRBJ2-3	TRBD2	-	TGTGCCAGCAGCCAGAGCCCAGCCGGGAGGGCGGCAGATACGCAGTATTTT	CASSQSPAGRAADTQYF
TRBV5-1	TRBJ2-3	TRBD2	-	TGCGCCAGCGGGGGGACTAGCGGGAGGCCTAGCACAGATACGCAGTATTTT	CASGGTSGRPSTDTQYF
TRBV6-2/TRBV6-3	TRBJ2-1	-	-	TGTGCCAGCAGTCCCCGGGACTTAGACAATGAGCAGTTCTTC	CASSPRDLDNEQFF
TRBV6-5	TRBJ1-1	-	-	TGTGCCAGCAGTCCGACAGGAGTCAGGACTGAAGCTTTCTTT	CASSPTGVRTEAFF
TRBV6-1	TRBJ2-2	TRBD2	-	TGTGCCAGCAGTGGGTTAGCGGGAGTAGGGACCGGGGAGCTGTTTTTT	CASSGLAGVGTGELFF
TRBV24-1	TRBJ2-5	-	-	TGTGCCACCAGTGATTCCCGACAGCAAGAGACCCAGTACTTC	CATSDSRQQETQYF
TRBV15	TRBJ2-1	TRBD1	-	TGTGCCACCAGCAGAGCTGTACGACAGGGGGCGCGCAATGAGCAGTTCTTC	CATSRAVRQGARNEQFF
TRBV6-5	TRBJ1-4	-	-	TGTGCCAGCAGTTACAGGGGAAATGAAAAACTGTTTTTT	CASSYRGNEKLFF
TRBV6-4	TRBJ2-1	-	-	TGTGCCAGCAGTGTTAGCGCTAAAGATGAGCAGTTCTTC	CASSVSAKDEQFF
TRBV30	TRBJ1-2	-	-	TGTGCCTGGAGTGTTGACGCCGGGGTCTATGGCTACACCTTC	CAWSVDAGVYGYTF
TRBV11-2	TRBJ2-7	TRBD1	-	TGTGCCAGCAGCCGGGACAGGGGGTACGAGCAGTACTTC	CASSRDRGYEQYF
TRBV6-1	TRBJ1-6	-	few	TGTGCCAGCAGTGAAACTTGGGGGGGGATTAATAATTCACCCCTCCACTTT	CASSETWGGINNSPLHF
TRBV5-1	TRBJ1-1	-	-	TGCGCCAGCAGCCGCACTTACAGGAACACTGAAGCTTTCTTT	CASSRTYRNTEAFF
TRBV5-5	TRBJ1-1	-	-	TGTGCCAGCAGGGTCAGGGAGAACACTGAAGCTTTCTTT	CASRVRENTEAFF
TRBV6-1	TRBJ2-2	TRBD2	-	TGTGCCAGCAGTGCGGTCCCGGGTTTAGCGGGAGTTACCGGGGAGCTGTTTTTT	CASSAVPGLAGVTGELFF
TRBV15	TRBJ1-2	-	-	TGTGCCACCAGCAGAGAGTATGGGGCCAGGGGAGGCTACACCTTC	CATSREYGARGGYTF
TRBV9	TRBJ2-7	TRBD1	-	TGTGCCAGCAGCGTATCCGGGACAGGGGCCTCCGAGCAGTACTTC	CASSVSGTGASEQYF
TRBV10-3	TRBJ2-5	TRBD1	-	TGTGCCGCCCGCCGGGGACAGGGAGGAGAGACCCAGTACTTC	CAARRGQGGETQYF
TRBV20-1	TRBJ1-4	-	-	TGCAGTGCTAGAGTTATTGAAAAACTGTTTTTT	CSARVIEKLFF
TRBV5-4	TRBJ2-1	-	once	TGTGCCAGCAGCTCCGACAGCACCTACAATGAGCAGTTCTTC	CASSSDSTYNEQFF
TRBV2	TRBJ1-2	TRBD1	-	TGTGCCAGCAATCGGGACAGCCTCTATGGCTACACCTTC	CASNRDSLYGYTF
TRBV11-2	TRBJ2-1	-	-	TGTGCCAGCAGCTTAGTGCCGGTTGAGCAGTTCTTC	CASSLVPVEQFF
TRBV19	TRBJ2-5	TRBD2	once	TGTGCCAGTAGTACCTTAGCGGGTGAAGAGACCCAGTACTTC	CASSTLAGEETQYF
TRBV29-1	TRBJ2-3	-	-	TGCAGCGTTTTCCTAGCGACAGAGGCAGATACGCAGTATTTT	CSVFLATEADTQYF